Listed below are T cell receptor beta chains from one sample, sequenced in a study of T-cell reconstitution after alpha-beta-depleted transplantation in children. TCRdb reanalysed the PCR reads using MiXCR and keeps one entry per CDR3 protein. The table lists more than 450,000 distinct CDR3 sequences, 18% of them singletons. Sequences were derived from PBMCs from the stem cell graft donor, sampled from the stem cell graft. Every receptor here comes from a human donor who donated a stem cell graft to a child with acute lymphoblastic leukemia. Each CDR3 is given with its conserved first and last residue. Each record gives: V gene, CDR3 length, J gene, D gene, clone size, CDR3 protein, CDR3 DNA. A D gene is named only where the DNA matches it firmly. Expanded clones get a size class; other rows say once, few or many, or leave the size out.

>TRBV9|14|TRBJ1-4|.|.
CASSAGTLVEELFF
TGTGCCAGCAGCGCTGGGACACTCGTTGAGGAACTGTTTTTT
>TRBV27|16|TRBJ2-5|.|.
CASSLYSTVVGETQYF
TGTGCCAGCAGTTTATATTCCACGGTGGTGGGAGAGACCCAGTACTTC
>TRBV27|13|TRBJ2-7|.|few
CAVAAGGAYEQYF
TGTGCCGTGGCCGCCGGCGGAGCCTACGAGCAGTACTTC
>TRBV29-1|14|TRBJ1-2|.|.
CSVRVDKEGYGYTF
TGCAGCGTACGGGTCGACAAGGAGGGCTATGGCTACACCTTC
>TRBV23-1|13|TRBJ1-1|.|.
CASGVGLITEAFF
TGCGCCAGCGGTGTTGGGCTCATCACTGAAGCTTTCTTT
>TRBV2|17|TRBJ2-3|TRBD1|.
CASSDSMGQGATDTQYF
TGTGCCAGCAGTGATTCAATGGGACAGGGGGCAACAGATACGCAGTATTTT
>TRBV5-1|15|TRBJ1-2|.|.
CASSLEGHFNYGYTF
TGCGCCAGCAGCCTGGAGGGACACTTTAACTATGGCTACACCTTC
>TRBV20-1|15|TRBJ2-5|TRBD1|few
CSARDIGQGDGTQYF
TGCAGTGCTAGAGATATCGGCCAGGGGGATGGGACCCAGTACTTC
>TRBV12-3/TRBV12-4|17|TRBJ2-2|TRBD1|few
CASSGWPGQGDTGELFF
TGTGCCAGCAGTGGGTGGCCGGGACAGGGCGACACCGGGGAGCTGTTTTTT
>TRBV7-9|15|TRBJ1-1|.|few
CASSLVGFGNTEAFF
TGTGCCAGCAGCTTAGTGGGGTTCGGGAACACTGAAGCTTTCTTT
>TRBV6-1|10|TRBJ2-7|.|.
CATLSYEQYF
TGTGCCACGCTCTCCTACGAGCAGTACTTC
>TRBV12-3/TRBV12-4|14|TRBJ2-2|.|few
CASSRQGREGELFF
TGTGCCAGCAGCCGACAGGGGAGGGAAGGGGAGCTGTTTTTT
>TRBV27|13|TRBJ2-1|.|few
CASSSIGYNEQFF
TGTGCCAGCAGTTCGATAGGGTACAATGAGCAGTTCTTC
>TRBV7-3|16|TRBJ2-2|.|few
CASSAPSLGTAGELFF
TGTGCCAGCAGCGCCCCGTCTCTTGGCACCGCCGGGGAGCTGTTTTTT
>TRBV29-1|17|TRBJ2-1|TRBD2|few
CSVVASGFERSYNEQFF
TGCAGCGTTGTGGCTAGCGGGTTTGAGAGGTCCTACAATGAGCAGTTCTTC
>TRBV5-6|15|TRBJ2-7|TRBD2|.
CASSKGLAGFYEQYF
TGTGCCAGCAGCAAAGGACTAGCGGGCTTCTACGAGCAGTACTTC
>TRBV3-1|15|TRBJ2-1|TRBD1|few
CASSFTGQGIREQFF
TGTGCCAGCAGCTTTACGGGACAGGGAATCAGAGAGCAGTTCTTC
>TRBV5-1|15|TRBJ1-2|.|few
CASSLEWQSSGGYTF
TGCGCCAGCAGCTTGGAGTGGCAGTCGAGCGGAGGCTACACCTTC
>TRBV7-9|14|TRBJ1-1|.|few
CASSLAPRSDEAFF
TGTGCCAGCAGCTTAGCTCCGCGGTCGGATGAAGCTTTCTTT
>TRBV5-1|16|TRBJ2-4|TRBD2|few
CASSSGLAGKKNIQYF
TGCGCCAGCAGCTCGGGACTAGCGGGAAAGAAAAACATTCAGTACTTC
>TRBV5-1|14|TRBJ2-1|.|.
CASSQGGTHNEQFF
TGCGCCAGCAGCCAGGGGGGGACGCACAATGAGCAGTTCTTC
>TRBV2|11|TRBJ1-2|.|.
CASGQSYGYTF
TGTGCCAGCGGACAGTCCTATGGCTACACCTTC
>TRBV29-1|13|TRBJ2-5|.|.
CSVHQGWQETQYF
TGCAGCGTTCACCAGGGTTGGCAAGAGACCCAGTACTTC
>TRBV5-6|14|TRBJ1-2|.|.
CASSPRGQAYGYTF
TGTGCCAGCAGTCCTCGGGGGCAGGCGTATGGCTACACCTTC
>TRBV9|13|TRBJ1-6|.|.
CASSPDSRTPLHF
TGTGCCAGTAGCCCCGACTCCCGAACACCCCTCCACTTT
>TRBV7-9|13|TRBJ2-2|.|few
CASSLGYTGELFF
TGTGCCAGCAGCTTGGGCTACACCGGGGAGCTGTTTTTT
>TRBV7-8|16|TRBJ2-7|.|.
CASSLFPRHSSYEQYF
TGTGCCAGCAGCTTATTCCCCCGGCATAGCTCCTACGAGCAGTACTTC
>TRBV12-3/TRBV12-4|12|TRBJ1-1|.|many
CASSPGSTEAFF
TGTGCCAGCAGCCCCGGGAGCACTGAAGCTTTCTTT
>TRBV27|16|TRBJ2-7|TRBD1|.
CASTKLPGQGVYEQYF
TGTGCCAGCACCAAACTCCCAGGACAGGGGGTCTACGAGCAGTACTTC
>TRBV7-6|16|TRBJ2-3|.|few
CASSPYLDGRTDTQYF
TGTGCCAGCAGCCCGTATCTGGACGGACGCACAGATACGCAGTATTTT
>TRBV4-1|14|TRBJ2-3|.|few
CASSQRKGTDTQYF
TGCGCCAGCAGCCAGCGGAAGGGGACAGATACGCAGTATTTT
>TRBV29-1|13|TRBJ2-2|TRBD2|.
CSVRGLGRLELFF
TGCAGCGTGCGGGGACTAGGACGTTTAGAGCTGTTTTTT
>TRBV27|16|TRBJ2-1|TRBD2|.
CASSLSGLAGDNEQFF
TGTGCCAGCAGTTTATCTGGACTAGCGGGGGACAATGAGCAGTTCTTC
>TRBV5-1|18|TRBJ2-3|TRBD2|.
CASSLFGLAGGPSDTQYF
TGCGCCAGCAGCTTGTTCGGACTAGCGGGAGGTCCTTCAGATACGCAGTATTTT
>TRBV11-1|18|TRBJ2-1|TRBD2|.
CASSSRLAWNSSYNEQFF
TGTGCCAGCAGCTCGCGACTAGCGTGGAATAGCTCCTACAATGAGCAGTTCTTC
>TRBV7-2|13|TRBJ2-5|.|few
CASSKRLQETQYF
TGTGCCAGCAGCAAGCGCCTCCAAGAGACCCAGTACTTC
>TRBV25-1|15|TRBJ2-1|.|few
CASSESEGRYNEQFF
TGTGCCAGCAGTGAATCCGAGGGTCGTTACAATGAGCAGTTCTTC
>TRBV6-1|15|TRBJ1-5|.|few
CASSEAVTSNQPQHF
TGTGCCAGCAGTGAAGCGGTAACCTCCAATCAGCCCCAGCATTTT
>TRBV5-1|13|TRBJ2-7|.|.
CASSTAGLYEQYF
TGCGCCAGCAGCACAGCGGGCCTCTACGAGCAGTACTTC
>TRBV9|22|TRBJ2-2|TRBD2|few
CASSGKPHIWTSGRPNTGELFF
TGTGCCAGCAGCGGGAAGCCCCACATCTGGACTAGCGGGAGGCCGAACACCGGGGAGCTGTTTTTT
>TRBV6-2/TRBV6-3|15|TRBJ1-1|TRBD1|once
CASSRGRQGGTEAFF
TGTGCCAGCAGTCGGGGACGACAGGGCGGAACTGAAGCTTTCTTT
>TRBV10-1|17|TRBJ2-5|TRBD2|.
CASSLGLEESREETQYF
TGCGCCAGCAGTCTGGGACTAGAAGAAAGTAGGGAAGAGACCCAGTACTTC
>TRBV19|14|TRBJ2-1|.|.
CASSIRDSGQEQFF
TGTGCCAGTAGTATCCGGGACTCCGGGCAGGAGCAGTTCTTC
>TRBV11-2|15|TRBJ2-5|TRBD2|.
CASSLGGNVQETQYF
TGTGCCAGCAGTTTGGGAGGGAATGTGCAAGAGACCCAGTACTTC
>TRBV7-6|18|TRBJ2-1|.|.
CASSLALDGRISYNEQFF
TGTGCCAGCAGCTTAGCCCTTGACGGGAGAATCTCCTACAATGAGCAGTTCTTC
>TRBV7-9|14|TRBJ1-5|.|.
CASSAEGRNQPQHF
TGTGCCAGCAGCGCGGAGGGGAGAAATCAGCCCCAGCATTTT
>TRBV3-1|17|TRBJ2-4|.|.
CASTKDQGGLAKNIQYF
TGTGCCAGCACCAAGGACCAGGGGGGCCTAGCCAAAAACATTCAGTACTTC
>TRBV4-1|13|TRBJ1-5|.|.
CASSQVPNQPQHF
TGCGCCAGCAGCCAAGTTCCCAATCAGCCCCAGCATTTT
>TRBV3-1|13|TRBJ2-7|.|few
CASSQDPLVEQYF
TGTGCCAGCAGCCAAGACCCCCTAGTCGAGCAGTACTTC
>TRBV20-1|15|TRBJ1-1|.|few
CSALRPFDMNTEAFF
TGCAGTGCTCTACGGCCTTTCGACATGAACACTGAAGCTTTCTTT
>TRBV20-1|13|TRBJ2-7|.|.
CSALQGPSYEQYF
TGCAGTGCCCTACAAGGCCCTTCCTACGAGCAGTACTTC
>TRBV28|15|TRBJ1-5|.|few
CASSPSNGNNQPQHF
TGTGCCAGCAGTCCCTCCAATGGAAACAATCAGCCCCAGCATTTT
>TRBV7-6|13|TRBJ2-7|.|.
CASSSPEGYEQYF
TGTGCCAGCAGCTCTCCCGAAGGCTACGAGCAGTACTTC
>TRBV20-1|13|TRBJ2-5|.|few
CSADSELQETQYF
TGCAGTGCCGACAGCGAACTGCAAGAGACCCAGTACTTC
>TRBV7-6|12|TRBJ1-1|.|.
CASSLKNHEAFF
TGTGCCAGCAGCTTAAAAAATCATGAAGCTTTCTTT
>TRBV20-1|13|TRBJ2-1|TRBD2|few
CSARGTSGNEQFF
TGCAGTGCTAGAGGGACTAGCGGGAATGAGCAGTTCTTC
>TRBV12-3/TRBV12-4|14|TRBJ2-7|.|many
CASSLAGATYEQYF
TGTGCCAGCAGTTTAGCGGGGGCAACCTACGAGCAGTACTTC
>TRBV18|14|TRBJ2-7|.|.
CASSPQENSYEQYF
TGTGCCAGCTCACCTCAGGAGAACAGCTACGAGCAGTACTTC
>TRBV7-2|13|TRBJ2-3|.|few
CASSFESGRTQYF
TGTGCCAGCAGCTTTGAGTCGGGGCGTACGCAGTATTTT